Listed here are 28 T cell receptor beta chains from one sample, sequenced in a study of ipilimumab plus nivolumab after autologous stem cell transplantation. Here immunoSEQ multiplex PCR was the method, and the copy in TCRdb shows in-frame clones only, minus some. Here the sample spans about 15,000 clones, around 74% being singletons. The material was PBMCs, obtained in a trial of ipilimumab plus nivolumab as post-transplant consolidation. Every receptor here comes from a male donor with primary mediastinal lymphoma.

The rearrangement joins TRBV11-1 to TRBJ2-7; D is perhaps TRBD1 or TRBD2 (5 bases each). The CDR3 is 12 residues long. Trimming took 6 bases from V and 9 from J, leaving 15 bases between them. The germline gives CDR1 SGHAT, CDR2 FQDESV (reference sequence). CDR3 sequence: CASSPRGFGQYF. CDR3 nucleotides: TGTGCCAGCAGTCCTCGGGGCTTCGGGCAGTACTTC.

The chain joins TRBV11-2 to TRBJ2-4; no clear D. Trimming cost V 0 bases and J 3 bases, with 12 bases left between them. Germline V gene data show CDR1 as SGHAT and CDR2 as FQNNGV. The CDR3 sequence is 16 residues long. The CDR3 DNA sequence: TGTGCCAGCAGCTTAGAGCAAAGGGTAGGCAAAAACATTCAGTACTTC. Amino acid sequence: CASSLEQRVGKNIQYF.

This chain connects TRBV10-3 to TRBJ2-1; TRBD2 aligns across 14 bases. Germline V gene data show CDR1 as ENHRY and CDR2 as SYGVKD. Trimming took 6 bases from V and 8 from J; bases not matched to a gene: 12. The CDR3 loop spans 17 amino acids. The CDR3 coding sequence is TGTGCCATCAGAGCCCAGCAGGGGACTAGCGGGAGCGATGAGCAGTTCTTC. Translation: CAIRAQQGTSGSDEQFF.

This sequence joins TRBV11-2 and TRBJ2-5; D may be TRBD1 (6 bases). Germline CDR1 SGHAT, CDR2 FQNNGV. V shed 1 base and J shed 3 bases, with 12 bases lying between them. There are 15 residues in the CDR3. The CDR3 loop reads CASSLVGRTEETQYF. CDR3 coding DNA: TGTGCCAGCAGCTTAGTGGGTCGGACAGAAGAGACCCAGTACTTC.

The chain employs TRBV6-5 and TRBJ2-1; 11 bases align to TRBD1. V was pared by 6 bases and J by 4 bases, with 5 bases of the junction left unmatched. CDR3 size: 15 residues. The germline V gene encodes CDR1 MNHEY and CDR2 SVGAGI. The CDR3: CASSPGDRGYNEQFF. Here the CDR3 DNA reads TGTGCCAGCAGCCCTGGGGACAGGGGGTACAATGAGCAGTTCTTC.

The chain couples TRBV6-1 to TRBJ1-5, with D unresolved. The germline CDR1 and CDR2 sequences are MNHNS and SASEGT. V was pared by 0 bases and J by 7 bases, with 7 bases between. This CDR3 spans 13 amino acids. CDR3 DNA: TGTGCCAGCAGTGAAGCGGGAGAACAGCCCCAGCATTTT. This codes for CASSEAGEQPQHF.

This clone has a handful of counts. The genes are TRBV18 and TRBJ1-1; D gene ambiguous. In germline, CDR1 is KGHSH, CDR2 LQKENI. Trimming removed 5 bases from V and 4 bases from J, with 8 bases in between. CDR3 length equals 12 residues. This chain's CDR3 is CASSEGRTEAFF. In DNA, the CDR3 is TGTGCCAGCTCAGAAGGACGCACTGAAGCTTTCTTT.

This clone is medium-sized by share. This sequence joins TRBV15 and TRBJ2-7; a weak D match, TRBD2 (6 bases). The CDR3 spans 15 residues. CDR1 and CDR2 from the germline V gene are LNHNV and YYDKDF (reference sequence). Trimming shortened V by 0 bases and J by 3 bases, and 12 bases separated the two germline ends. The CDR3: CATSRERGVNYEQYF. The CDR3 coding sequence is TGTGCCACCAGCAGAGAGCGGGGAGTTAACTACGAGCAGTACTTC.

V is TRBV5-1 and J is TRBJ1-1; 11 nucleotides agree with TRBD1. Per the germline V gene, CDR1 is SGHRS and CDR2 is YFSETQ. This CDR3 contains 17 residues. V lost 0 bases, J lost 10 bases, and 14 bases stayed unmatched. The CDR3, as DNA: TGCGCCAGCAGCTTGGCCGGACAGGGGGCCCTTGATGGGGGAGCTTTCTTT. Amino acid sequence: CASSLAGQGALDGGAFF.

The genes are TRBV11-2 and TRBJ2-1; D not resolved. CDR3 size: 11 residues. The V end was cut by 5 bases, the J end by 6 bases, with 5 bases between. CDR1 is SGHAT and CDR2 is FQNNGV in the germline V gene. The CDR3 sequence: CASSPINEQFF. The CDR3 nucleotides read TGTGCCAGCAGCCCCATCAATGAGCAGTTCTTC. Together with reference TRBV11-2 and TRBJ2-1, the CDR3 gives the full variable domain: EAGVAQSPRYKIIEKRQSVAFWCNPISGHATLYWYQQILGQGPKLLIQFQNNGVVDDSQLPKDRFSAERLKGVDSTLKIQPAKLEDSAVYLCASSPINEQFFGPGTRLTVL.

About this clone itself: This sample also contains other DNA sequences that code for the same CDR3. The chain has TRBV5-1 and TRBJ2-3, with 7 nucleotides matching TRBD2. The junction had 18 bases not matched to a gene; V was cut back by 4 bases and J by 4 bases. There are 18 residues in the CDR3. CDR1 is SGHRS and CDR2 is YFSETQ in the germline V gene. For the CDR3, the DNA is TGCGCCAGCAGCCTGGCCGGGTCTAGCGGACTGGGGTCAGATACGCAGTATTTT. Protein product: CASSLAGSSGLGSDTQYF. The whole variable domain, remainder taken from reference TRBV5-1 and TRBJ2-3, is KAGVTQTPRYLIKTRGQQVTLSCSPISGHRSVSWYQQTPGQGLQFLFEYFSETQRNKGNFPGRFSGRQFSNSRSEMNVSTLELGDSALYLCASSLAGSSGLGSDTQYFGPGTRLTVL.

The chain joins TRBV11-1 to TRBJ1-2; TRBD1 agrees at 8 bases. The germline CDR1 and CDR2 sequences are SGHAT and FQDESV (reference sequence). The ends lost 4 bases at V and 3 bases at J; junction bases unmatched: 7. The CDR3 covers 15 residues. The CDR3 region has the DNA TGTGCCAGCAGCTACGGACAGGGCCATTACTATGGCTACACCTTC. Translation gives CASSYGQGHYYGYTF.

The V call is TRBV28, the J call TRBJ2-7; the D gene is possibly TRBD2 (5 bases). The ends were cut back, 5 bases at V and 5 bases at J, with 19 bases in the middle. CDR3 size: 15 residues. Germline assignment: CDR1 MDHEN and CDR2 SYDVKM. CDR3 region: CASSAGGLLNDEQYF. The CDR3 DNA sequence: TGTGCCAGCAGTGCCGGAGGCCTTCTTAACGACGAGCAGTACTTC.

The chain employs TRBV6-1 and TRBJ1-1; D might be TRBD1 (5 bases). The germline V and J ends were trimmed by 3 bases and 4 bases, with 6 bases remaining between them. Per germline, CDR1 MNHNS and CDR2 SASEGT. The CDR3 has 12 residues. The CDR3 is CASSDGATEAFF. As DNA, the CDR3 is TGTGCCAGCAGTGATGGGGCCACTGAAGCTTTCTTT.

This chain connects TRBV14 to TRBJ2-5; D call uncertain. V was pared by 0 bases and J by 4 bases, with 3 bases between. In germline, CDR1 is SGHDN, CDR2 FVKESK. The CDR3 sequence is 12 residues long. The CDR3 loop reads CASSQDSETQYF. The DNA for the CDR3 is TGTGCCAGCAGCCAAGATTCAGAGACCCAGTACTTC.

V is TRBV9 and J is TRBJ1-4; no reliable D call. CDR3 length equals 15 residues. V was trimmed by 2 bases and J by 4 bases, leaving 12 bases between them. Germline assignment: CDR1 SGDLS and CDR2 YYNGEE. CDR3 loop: CASSVLAVGNEKLFF. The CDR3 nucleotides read TGTGCCAGCAGCGTGCTAGCGGTGGGTAATGAAAAACTGTTTTTT. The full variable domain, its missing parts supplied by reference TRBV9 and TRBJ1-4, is DSGVTQTPKHLITATGQRVTLRCSPRSGDLSVYWYQQSLDQGLQFLIQYYNGEERAKGNILERFSAQQFPDLHSELNLSSLELGDSALYFCASSVLAVGNEKLFFGSGTQLSVL.

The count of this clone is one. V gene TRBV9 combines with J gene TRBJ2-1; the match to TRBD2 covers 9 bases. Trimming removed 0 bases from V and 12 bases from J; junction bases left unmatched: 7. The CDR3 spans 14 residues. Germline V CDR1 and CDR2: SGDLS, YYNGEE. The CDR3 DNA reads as TGTGCCAGCAGCGTAGGTCCTCGCGGGGGGGCGCAGTTCTTC. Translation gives CASSVGPRGGAQFF. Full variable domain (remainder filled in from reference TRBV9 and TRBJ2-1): DSGVTQTPKHLITATGQRVTLRCSPRSGDLSVYWYQQSLDQGLQFLIQYYNGEERAKGNILERFSAQQFPDLHSELNLSSLELGDSALYFCASSVGPRGGAQFFGPGTRLTVL.

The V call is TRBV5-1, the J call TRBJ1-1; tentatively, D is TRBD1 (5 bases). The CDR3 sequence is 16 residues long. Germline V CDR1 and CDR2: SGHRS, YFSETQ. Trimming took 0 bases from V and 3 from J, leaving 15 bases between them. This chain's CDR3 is CASSLDGTAGYTEAFF. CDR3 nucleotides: TGCGCCAGCAGCTTGGACGGGACCGCTGGGTACACTGAAGCTTTCTTT.

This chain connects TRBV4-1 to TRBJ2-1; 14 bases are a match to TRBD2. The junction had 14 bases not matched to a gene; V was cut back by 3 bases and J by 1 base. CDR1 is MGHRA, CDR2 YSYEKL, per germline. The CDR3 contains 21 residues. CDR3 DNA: TGCGCCAGCAGCCACCTCCCCGGGGGACTAGCGGGAGCCCCATCCTACAATGAGCAGTTCTTC. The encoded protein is CASSHLPGGLAGAPSYNEQFF.

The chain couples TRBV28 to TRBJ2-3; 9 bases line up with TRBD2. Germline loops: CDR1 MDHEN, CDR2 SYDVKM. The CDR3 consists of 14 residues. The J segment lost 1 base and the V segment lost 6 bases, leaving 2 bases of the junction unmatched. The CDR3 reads CASSLAGGTDTQYF. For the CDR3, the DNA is TGTGCCAGCAGCTTAGCGGGGGGCACAGATACGCAGTATTTT.

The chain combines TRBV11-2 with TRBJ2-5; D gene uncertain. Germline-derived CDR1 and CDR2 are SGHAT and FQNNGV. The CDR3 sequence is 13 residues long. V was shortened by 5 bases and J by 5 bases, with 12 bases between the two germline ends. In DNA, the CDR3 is TGTGCCAGCAGCCCGGATCTGGGCGAGACCCAGTACTTC. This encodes CASSPDLGETQYF.

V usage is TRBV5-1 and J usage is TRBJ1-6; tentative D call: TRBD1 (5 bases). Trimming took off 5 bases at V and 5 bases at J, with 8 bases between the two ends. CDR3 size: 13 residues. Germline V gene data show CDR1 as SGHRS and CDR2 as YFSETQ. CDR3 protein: CASRVGDNSPLHF. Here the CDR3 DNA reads TGCGCCAGCAGAGTGGGGGATAATTCACCCCTCCACTTT.

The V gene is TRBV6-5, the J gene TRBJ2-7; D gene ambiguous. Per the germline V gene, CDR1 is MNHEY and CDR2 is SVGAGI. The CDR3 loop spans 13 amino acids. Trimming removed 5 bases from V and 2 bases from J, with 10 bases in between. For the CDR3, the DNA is TGTGCCAGCAGTGAAGCGAAGCCCTACGAGCAGTACTTC. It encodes CASSEAKPYEQYF.

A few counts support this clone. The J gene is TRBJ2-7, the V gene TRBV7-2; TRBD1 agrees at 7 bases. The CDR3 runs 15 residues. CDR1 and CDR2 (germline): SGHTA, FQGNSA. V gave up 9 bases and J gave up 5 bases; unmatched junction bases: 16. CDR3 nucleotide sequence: TGTGCCAGTAGCGCCGACAGGGCGCCTAGGAACGAGCAGTACTTC. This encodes CASSADRAPRNEQYF.

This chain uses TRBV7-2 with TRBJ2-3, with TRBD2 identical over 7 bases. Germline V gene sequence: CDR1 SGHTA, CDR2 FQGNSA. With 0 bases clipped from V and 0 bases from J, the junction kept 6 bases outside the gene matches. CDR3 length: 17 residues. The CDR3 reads CASSLAGGVASTDTQYF. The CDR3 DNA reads TGTGCCAGCAGCTTAGCTGGGGGGGTGGCCAGCACAGATACGCAGTATTTT.

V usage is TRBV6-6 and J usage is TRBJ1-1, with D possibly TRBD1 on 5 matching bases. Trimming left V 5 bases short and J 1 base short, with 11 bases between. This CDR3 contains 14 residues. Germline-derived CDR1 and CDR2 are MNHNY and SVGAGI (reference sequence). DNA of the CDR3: TGTGCCAGCAGTCCGGACATACCGAACACTGAAGCTTTCTTT. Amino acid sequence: CASSPDIPNTEAFF.

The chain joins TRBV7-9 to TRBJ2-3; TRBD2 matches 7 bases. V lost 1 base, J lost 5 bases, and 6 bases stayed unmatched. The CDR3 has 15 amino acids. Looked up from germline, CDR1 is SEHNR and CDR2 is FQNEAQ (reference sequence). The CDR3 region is CASSLGPGGRDTQYF. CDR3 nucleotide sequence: TGTGCCAGCAGCTTAGGCCCGGGCGGGAGAGATACGCAGTATTTT. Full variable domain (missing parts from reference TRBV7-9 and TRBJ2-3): DTGVSQNPRHKITKRGQNVTFRCDPISEHNRLYWYRQTLGQGPEFLTYFQNEAQLEKSRLLSDRFSAERPKGSFSTLEIQRTEQGDSAMYLCASSLGPGGRDTQYFGPGTRLTVL.

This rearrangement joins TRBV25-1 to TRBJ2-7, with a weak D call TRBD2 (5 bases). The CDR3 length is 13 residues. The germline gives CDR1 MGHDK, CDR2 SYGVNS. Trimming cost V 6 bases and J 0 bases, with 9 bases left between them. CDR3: CASRKSGSYEQYF. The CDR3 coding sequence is TGTGCCAGCAGGAAGAGCGGCTCCTACGAGCAGTACTTC.